The clone carrying this T cell receptor beta chain was detected only once. As yet, its antigen is unknown. The junction departs from germline at one end; a sequencing error may be responsible. This record comes from a study of T cells after yellow fever vaccination. Study-level findings and limits: Researchers noted that a small share of clonotypes showed up in both CD4 and CD8 compartments.

CDR3 length equals 15 residues. Germline V gene lookup returns CDR1 SGHTA and CDR2 FQGNSA. MiXCR, applied by TCRdb to the 5' RACE reads, yields one record per CDR3 protein. This sample yields about 340,000 distinct CDR3 sequences, of which almost 4% are seen a single time; approximately 24% belongs to the top ten. The sequences come from PBMCs, collected 5 days after the yellow fever booster vaccination. The J gene is TRBJ2-5, the V gene TRBV7-2; 7 bases map to TRBD1. The receptor was derived from a man between 18 and 29 years old who received the YFV17D yellow fever vaccine. The CDR3: CASCFGTVYRETQYF. The CDR3 region has the DNA TGTGCCAGCTGCTTCGGGACAGTCTATCGGGAGACCCAGTACTTC. Full variable domain (remainder filled in from reference TRBV7-2 and TRBJ2-5): GAGVSQSPSNKVTEKGKDVELRCDPISGHTALYWYRQSLGQGLEFLIYFQGNSAPDKSGLPSDRFSAERTGGSVSTLTIQRTQQEDSAVYLCASCFGTVYRETQYFGPGTRLLVL.